The following is a TCR beta chain sequence with its context. What it binds is not known. Clones were sequenced by immunoSEQ multiplex PCR, and TCRdb holds only the in-frame ones, with some missing. This sample has about 180,000 clones; around nine tenths occur once, and the top ten carry about 3%. Germline assignment: CDR1 SGHNT and CDR2 YYREEE (reference sequence). Trimming shortened V by 4 bases and J by 3 bases, and 10 bases separated the two germline ends. The CDR3 loop spans 13 amino acids. The sample is drawn from a study of T cell responses to AZD1222 COVID-19 vaccine. Study-level points and caveats: The study identified only five or six AZD1222 recipients as seropositive at baseline.

This chain uses TRBV5-4 with TRBJ1-2; no reliable D call. The source was peripheral blood, collected on day 0 of AZD1222 vaccination. This receptor was identified in an adult in good health. The CDR3 loop is CASSPVDDYGYTF. CDR3 in DNA: TGTGCCAGCAGCCCCGTGGACGACTATGGCTACACCTTC.